The 7 T cell receptor beta chains in this list originate from one sample, sequenced in a study of blood T cell repertoires in COVID-19. Here immunoSEQ multiplex PCR was the method, and the copy in TCRdb shows in-frame clones only, minus some. The sample holds about 200,000 clones, 80% to 90% seen once. Sequences were obtained from peripheral blood. The receptors originated from a man in his sixties with acute or convalescent COVID-19.

The J gene is TRBJ2-2, the V gene TRBV6-5; 7 nucleotides agree with TRBD1. The V gene's germline CDR1 is MNHEY and CDR2 SVGAGI. This CDR3 region has 14 residues. V lost 6 bases to trimming and J lost 1 base; unmatched junction nucleotides: 2. CDR3 amino acids: CASRGQWNTGELFF. The CDR3 bases are TGTGCCAGCAGGGGACAGTGGAACACCGGGGAGCTGTTTTTT.

This chain joins TRBV19 and TRBJ1-3, with 7 bases matching TRBD1. Germline trimming cut 5 bases from V and 0 bases from J; bases unmatched to any gene: 7. This CDR3 region has 16 residues. Per the germline V gene, CDR1 is LNHDA and CDR2 is SQIVND (reference sequence). CDR3 DNA sequence: TGTGCCAGTAGTCCGGGGACAGTTATCTCTGGAAACACCATATATTTT. Protein product: CASSPGTVISGNTIYF.

The gene calls are TRBV19 and TRBJ1-5; D is perhaps TRBD1 (5 bases). V lost 3 bases, J lost 6 bases, and 24 bases lay in between. Per germline, CDR1 LNHDA and CDR2 SQIVND (reference sequence). The CDR3 spans 18 residues. CDR3 amino acids: CASSIYGSARAGPQPQHF. In DNA, the CDR3 is TGTGCCAGTAGTATTTACGGCTCGGCTCGGGCAGGGCCTCAGCCCCAGCATTTT.

The chain recombines TRBV7-2 with TRBJ1-3; no reliable D call. Trimming cost V 1 base and J 5 bases, with 9 bases left between them. Germline CDR1 reads SGHTA; CDR2 reads FQGNSA. The CDR3 spans 14 residues. The CDR3 sequence: CASSLDSARNTIYF. In DNA form, the CDR3 reads TGTGCCAGCAGCTTAGACAGTGCCAGAAACACCATATATTTT.

V is TRBV4-1 and J is TRBJ2-7; D is possibly TRBD2 (6 bases). Germline assignment: CDR1 MGHRA and CDR2 YSYEKL. This CDR3 region has 15 residues. The V end lost 0 bases, the J end lost 4 bases, and 13 bases lay between the germline ends. Here the CDR3 reads CASSQEFAGFYEQYF. In nucleotides, the CDR3 is TGCGCCAGCAGCCAAGAGTTCGCGGGGTTTTACGAGCAGTACTTC.

This chain connects TRBV9 to TRBJ2-1; a weak D match, TRBD1 (6 bases). Germline lookup yields CDR1 SGDLS and CDR2 YYNGEE. This CDR3 has 11 amino acids. With 8 bases removed from V and 7 bases from J, the gap between germline ends came to 10 bases. The CDR3 here is CARAQGNEQFF. Here the CDR3 DNA reads TGTGCCAGAGCACAGGGTAATGAGCAGTTCTTC. Full variable domain (rest looked up from reference TRBV9 and TRBJ2-1): DSGVTQTPKHLITATGQRVTLRCSPRSGDLSVYWYQQSLDQGLQFLIQYYNGEERAKGNILERFSAQQFPDLHSELNLSSLELGDSALYFCARAQGNEQFFGPGTRLTVL.

Only one count was recorded for this clone. The chain employs TRBV5-1 and TRBJ1-2; TRBD1 matches 7 bases. CDR3 length: 16 residues. The V gene end was trimmed by 4 bases and the J gene end by 4 bases; junction bases not matched to a gene: 13. CDR1 is SGHRS and CDR2 is YFSETQ in the germline V gene. CDR3 DNA sequence: TGCGCCAGCAGCCCCTCGTGGGACAGCCACTCCTATGGCTACACCTTC. This codes for CASSPSWDSHSYGYTF.